A selection of T cell receptor beta chains follows, all from one sample in a study of blood T cell repertoires in COVID-19. TCRdb keeps only in-frame clones here, not all; method: immunoSEQ multiplex PCR. The data show under 250,000 clones, approximately 83% seen once. Sequenced material: PBMCs or T cells enriched from blood (not recorded which). Receptor source: a woman aged 40 to 50 with acute COVID-19. The CDR3 runs from the conserved cysteine through the conserved F or W. The D gene is left open where the match is weak. Clone size appears in some rows only: once, few, many, or a class for an expanded clone.

- TRBJ1-1 - 12 TRBV7-9 TGTGCCAGCAGCGGGAGGTTCGGTGAAGCTTTCTTT CASSGRFGEAFF
few TRBJ1-1 - 13 TRBV6-5 TGTGCCAGCAGTCCCCAGGTGAACACTGAAGCTTTCTTT CASSPQVNTEAFF
- TRBJ1-5 - 16 TRBV24-1 TGTGCCACCAGTGAATTTTCGGTGTCCGGCAATCAGCCCCAGCATTTT CATSEFSVSGNQPQHF
- TRBJ1-3 - 18 TRBV19 TGTGCCAGTTCCCGCGCCCCCATACAGGGCTACTCTGGAAACACCATATATTTT CASSRAPIQGYSGNTIYF
- TRBJ1-6 - 16 TRBV9 TGTGCCAGCAGCATAAACCGGGACACCGCCCTTCAGGACCTCCACTTT CASSINRDTALQDLHF
- TRBJ2-4 - 13 TRBV12-3/TRBV12-4 TGTGCCAGCAGTTTACGGGGGATTAACATTCAGTACTTC CASSLRGINIQYF
- TRBJ1-4 - 15 TRBV4-2 TGTGCCAGCAGCCAGACAACAGGGAGTCTGGAAAAACTGTTTTTT CASSQTTGSLEKLFF
- TRBJ1-2 TRBD1 15 TRBV7-2 TGTGCCAGCAGCTTACGGACAGGGAACAACTATGGCTACACCTTC CASSLRTGNNYGYTF
- TRBJ1-4 TRBD1 14 TRBV6-5 TGTGCCAGCAGAAAACAGGGGCTGAGTGAAAAACTGTTTTTT CASRKQGLSEKLFF
- TRBJ2-1 - 15 TRBV19 TGTGCCAGTAGTATTGCGACGCAGGGATACAATGAGCAGTTCTTC CASSIATQGYNEQFF
- TRBJ1-1 TRBD1 17 TRBV18 TGTGCCAGCTCACCGCCTCTGGGGACAGATCTATACACTGAAGCTTTCTTT CASSPPLGTDLYTEAFF
many TRBJ1-3 - 17 TRBV19 TGTGCCAGTAGTCGAGGCCTACTTCTGAGCTCTGGAAACACCATATATTTT CASSRGLLLSSGNTIYF
- TRBJ2-2 TRBD2 13 TRBV29-1 TGCAGCGTTGCCCCTAGCGGGAGCTGGGAGCTGTTTTTT CSVAPSGSWELFF
few TRBJ1-1 - 11 TRBV12-3/TRBV12-4 TGTGCCAGCACTCTCAACACTGAAGCTTTCTTT CASTLNTEAFF
- TRBJ1-2 - 13 TRBV24-1 TGTGCCACCAGTGATTTATTCGGGAGCGGCTACACCTTC CATSDLFGSGYTF
- TRBJ1-2 - 13 TRBV6-5 TGTGCCAGCAGTTACGATGGGCAGAATGGCTACACCTTC CASSYDGQNGYTF
once TRBJ1-6 TRBD1 16 TRBV3-1/TRBV3-2 TGTGCCAGCAGCCAGCCCGGGACAGGAGCCAATTCACCCCTCCACTTT CASSQPGTGANSPLHF
- TRBJ2-6 TRBD1 16 TRBV29-1 TGCAGCGTTGAAGGGGACAGGACCTCTGGGGCCAACGTCCTGACTTTC CSVEGDRTSGANVLTF
- TRBJ1-1 - 13 TRBV6-5 TGTGCCAGCAGTTACGCGGGTAACACTGAAGCTTTCTTT CASSYAGNTEAFF
- TRBJ1-3 - 17 TRBV4-2 TGTGCCAGCAGCCAAGTCCCATCGTCGAGCTCTGGAAACACCATATATTTT CASSQVPSSSSGNTIYF
- TRBJ2-2 TRBD2 16 TRBV2 TGTGCCACTTCCCCTTTTAGCGGGGGAAACACCGGGGAGCTGTTTTTT CATSPFSGGNTGELFF
- TRBJ1-6 - 14 TRBV27 TGTGCCAGCAGTTTGATCCCCTCGGAGTCACCCCTCCACTTT CASSLIPSESPLHF
- TRBJ2-3 TRBD1 15 TRBV2 TGTGCCAGCAGAGAAGGGACAGGGGGCACAGATACGCAGTATTTT CASREGTGGTDTQYF
- TRBJ2-5 - 14 TRBV19 TGTGCCAGTAGTGATTCAGGCAGAAAAGAGACCCAGTACTTC CASSDSGRKETQYF
- TRBJ1-2 TRBD1 14 TRBV4-3 TGCGCCAGCAGCCAAGGACAGGGTCAATATGGCTACACCTTC CASSQGQGQYGYTF
- TRBJ2-1 - 13 TRBV4-2 TGTGCCAGCCATTCCCCGGGATCCAATGAGCAGTTCTTC CASHSPGSNEQFF
- TRBJ1-1 - 12 TRBV28 TGTGCCAGTCGCCTAAGGAACACTGAAGCTTTCTTT CASRLRNTEAFF
- TRBJ2-3 TRBD2 13 TRBV7-3 TGTGCCAGCAGCCGTCGGGAGGGGGGCGTCATCAATTTT CASSRREGGVINF
- TRBJ2-5 TRBD2 19 TRBV3-1/TRBV3-2 TGTGCCAGCAGCCAAGGATCTGGGACTAGCGGCGGTGGGTGGAAGACCCAGTACTTC CASSQGSGTSGGGWKTQYF
- TRBJ1-2 - 13 TRBV20-1 TGCAGTGCCAGTAGGGGACTGAGCTATGGCTACACCTTC CSASRGLSYGYTF
- TRBJ2-2 - 16 TRBV28 TGTGCCAGCAGTTTACAGGAGGCGCTTGGCACCGGGGAGCTGTTTTTT CASSLQEALGTGELFF
- TRBJ2-1 TRBD2 14 TRBV5-1 TGCGCCAGCAGCTTTCAAGCGGGGAACAATGAGCAGTTCTTC CASSFQAGNNEQFF
few TRBJ1-1 - 15 TRBV3-1/TRBV3-2 TGTGCCAGCAGCCAAGGGCACGTTGGGGGGACTGAAGCTTTCTTT CASSQGHVGGTEAFF
- TRBJ2-7 TRBD1 16 TRBV19 TGTGCCAGTAGTATCCGGGACAGCCTTGGTGTTAGCGAGCAGTACTTC CASSIRDSLGVSEQYF
- TRBJ2-5 - 14 TRBV7-2 TGTGCCAGCAGCGCGGACTGGACTCAAGAGACCCAGTACTTC CASSADWTQETQYF